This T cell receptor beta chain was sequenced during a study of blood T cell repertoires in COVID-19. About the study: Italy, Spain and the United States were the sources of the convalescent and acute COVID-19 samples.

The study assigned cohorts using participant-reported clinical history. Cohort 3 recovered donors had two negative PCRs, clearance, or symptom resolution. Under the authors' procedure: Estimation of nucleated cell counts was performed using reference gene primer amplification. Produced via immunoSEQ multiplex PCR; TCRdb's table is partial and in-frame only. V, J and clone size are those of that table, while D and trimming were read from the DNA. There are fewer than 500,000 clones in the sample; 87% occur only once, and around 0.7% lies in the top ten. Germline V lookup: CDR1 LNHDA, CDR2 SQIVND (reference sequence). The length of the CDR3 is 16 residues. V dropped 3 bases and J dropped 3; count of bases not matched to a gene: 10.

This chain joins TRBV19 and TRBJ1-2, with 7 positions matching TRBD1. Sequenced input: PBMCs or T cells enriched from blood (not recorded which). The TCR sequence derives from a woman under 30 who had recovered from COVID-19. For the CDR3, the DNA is TGTGCCAGTAGTATTTATAGACAGGGAAGTCACTATGGCTACACCTTC. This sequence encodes CASSIYRQGSHYGYTF.